This TCR beta chain was sequenced during a study of T cells in Graves' hyperthyroidism and ophthalmopathy. General observations from the study: Appearing also in blood were most of the thyroid clonotypes expanded above 0.001.

About this clonotype: What it binds is unknown.

Duration under 3 months, a NOSPECS grade of at least 4, and a Clinical Activity Score of at least 3 characterized the ophthalmopathy patients. Each 10 ml fresh peripheral blood draw supplied the PBMCs. The CDR3 regions of TCR beta were amplified from RNA transcripts. First-round RT-PCR targeting the TCR CDR3 was performed with the HTBI primer set. TCRdb reanalysed the multiplex PCR reads using MiXCR and keeps one entry per CDR3 protein. The sample contains about 380,000 distinct CDR3 sequences, less than 20% of which appear only once. The receptor was isolated from a man between 18 and 35 years old with Graves' ophthalmopathy. The specimen sequenced was blood.

This CDR3 is CSASFETSGRNTGELFF. The CDR3 DNA sequence: TGCAGTGCTAGTTTCGAGACTAGCGGGAGAAACACCGGGGAGCTGTTTTTT. The V and J genes are TRBV20-1 and TRBJ2-2; 12 bases agree with TRBD2. This CDR3 is built from 17 residues. CDR1 and CDR2 (germline): DFQATT, SNEGSKA (reference sequence). With V trimmed by 3 bases and J by 2 bases, 7 bases remained unmatched.